The 28 T cell receptor beta chains reported below all come from one sample, sequenced in a study of regulatory T cells in long-lasting Graves disease. Time point noted: persistent/refractory GD, antithyroid drugs over 5 years with positive TRAb. Isolated PBMC RNA provided the starting material for the TCR library. To make TCR beta libraries, researchers used iRepertoire HTBI primers and Arm-PCR of CDR3 regions. TCRdb itself ran the multiplex PCR reads through MiXCR, one entry per CDR3 protein. The sample has about 430,000 distinct CDR3 sequences, roughly a fifth seen once. This material consisted of peripheral blood mononuclear cells (PBMCs), taken when the disease was refractory, from a patient treated with antithyroid drugs. The receptors derive from a female donor with Graves disease.

The chain carries TRBV11-2 and TRBJ2-5, with 8 bases matching TRBD2. This CDR3 comprises 16 residues. The germline gives CDR1 SGHAT, CDR2 FQNNGV. V was pared by 5 bases and J by 7 bases, with 15 bases of the junction left unmatched. The CDR3 DNA is TGTGCCAGCAGCCAAGAGACCGGGAGGGCCCCAGGGACCCAGTACTTC. Translated: CASSQETGRAPGTQYF.

V usage is TRBV6-1 and J usage is TRBJ2-5; D gene uncertain. The germline V and J ends were trimmed by 7 bases and 2 bases, with 14 bases remaining between them. The CDR3 runs 14 residues. Germline assignment: CDR1 MNHNS and CDR2 SASEGT. CDR3 coding DNA: TGTGCCAGCATCCTAAATGGTCTACAAGAGACCCAGTACTTC. Protein product: CASILNGLQETQYF.

This clonotype has at least ten counts. CDR3 in DNA: TGTGCCACCGGGGCGGGCCCGACGAACACCGGGGAGCTGTTTTTT. Its translation is CATGAGPTNTGELFF. The chain combines TRBV2 with TRBJ2-2; TRBD1 or TRBD2 may be the D gene (5 bases each). The CDR3 totals 15 residues. V was shortened by 10 bases and J by 0 bases, with 15 bases between the two germline ends. CDR1 and CDR2 (germline): SNHLY, FYNNEI.

The sample holds many counts of this clonotype. This chain links TRBV11-1 with TRBJ2-7; 10 positions agree with TRBD2. CDR1 is SGHAT and CDR2 is FQDESV in the germline V gene (reference sequence). V was clipped by 3 bases and J by 7 bases; unmatched bases: 9. The CDR3 runs to 15 residues. In DNA, the CDR3 is TGTGCCAGCAGCTTGGAAACTAGCGGGGTTCGGGAGCAGTACTTC. Its translation: CASSLETSGVREQYF.

This clonotype was recorded at least ten times. The gene calls are TRBV5-1 and TRBJ2-7, with D maybe TRBD2 (7 bases). Germline loops: CDR1 SGHRS, CDR2 YFSETQ. The CDR3 covers 14 residues. Trimming pared 4 bases from V and 4 bases from J, leaving 15 bases between. This CDR3 reads CASSEGGIGYEQYF. DNA of the CDR3: TGCGCCAGCAGCGAGGGGGGGATCGGTTACGAGCAGTACTTC.

The rearrangement links TRBV28 to TRBJ1-2; maybe TRBD1 (6 bases). Germline CDR1 MDHEN, CDR2 SYDVKM. This CDR3 has 15 residues. V lost 3 bases and J lost 8, with 19 bases in between. This CDR3 reads CASSFLTGTGGGYTF. CDR3 sequence (DNA): TGTGCCAGCAGTTTTCTTACAGGGACGGGAGGCGGCTACACCTTC.

The chain combines TRBV19 with TRBJ2-1, with 9 bases matching TRBD2. CDR3 size: 17 residues. V shed 1 base, J shed 1 base, and the junction held 5 bases outside the gene matches. Germline CDR1 and CDR2: LNHDA and SQIVND (reference sequence). The CDR3 bases are TGTGCCAGTAGTATAGCGCTAGCGGGAAGATCCTACAATGAGCAGTTCTTC. It translates to CASSIALAGRSYNEQFF.

This clonotype came up many times. In nucleotides, the CDR3 is TGTGCCAGCAAGGGGAGAGATCAGCCCCAGCATTTT. This gives the protein CASKGRDQPQHF. The chain has TRBV12-3 or TRBV12-4 and TRBJ1-5, with D possibly TRBD1 on 5 matching bases. V lost 7 bases and J 5 bases, leaving 9 bases between the germline ends. The CDR3 has 12 residues.

This clonotype was recorded a few times. V is TRBV20-1 and J is TRBJ2-3, with a tentative D call TRBD2 (6 bases). There are 15 residues in the CDR3. With 4 bases removed from V and 4 bases from J, the gap between germline ends came to 18 bases. The germline CDR1 and CDR2 sequences are DFQATT and SNEGSKA (reference sequence). This CDR3 is CSATLTWGTSDTQYF. CDR3 nucleotides: TGCAGTGCTACCCTAACTTGGGGGACTTCAGATACGCAGTATTTT.

This clonotype was seen only a few times. The chain is built from TRBV25-1 and TRBJ2-1, with TRBD1 matching over 8 bases. Per the germline V gene, CDR1 is MGHDK and CDR2 is SYGVNS. Trimming took 4 bases from V and 5 from J; bases not matched to a gene: 7. The CDR3 has 15 residues. The CDR3 sequence is CASSARTGFNNEQFF. The CDR3 DNA sequence: TGTGCCAGCAGTGCTCGGACAGGGTTTAACAATGAGCAGTTCTTC.

This clonotype has ten or more counts. The V and J genes are TRBV11-2 and TRBJ2-5, with D possibly matching TRBD2 (5 bases). CDR3 length equals 14 residues. Trimming left V 4 bases short and J 2 bases short, with 11 bases between. Germline CDR1 reads SGHAT; CDR2 reads FQNNGV. Written as DNA, the CDR3 is TGTGCCAGCAGCTCTCCCGGGGTTCAAGAGACCCAGTACTTC. Protein: CASSSPGVQETQYF.

In this sample, this clonotype turned up a few times. The chain uses TRBV10-2 and TRBJ1-5; 9 bases line up with TRBD1. The length of the CDR3 is 14 residues. Germline assignment: CDR1 WSHSY and CDR2 SAAADI. The trim removed 6 bases at V and 9 bases at J, leaving 9 bases unmatched. The CDR3 nucleotides read TGCGCCAGCAGCCCCGGGACAGGGTTGACGCCCCAGCATTTT. Translation gives CASSPGTGLTPQHF.

In this sample, this clonotype turned up a few times. J is TRBJ2-7 and V is TRBV5-6; 13 bases agree with TRBD2. This CDR3 has 17 amino acids. CDR1 and CDR2 from the germline V gene are SGHDT and YYEEEE. The trim removed 4 bases at V and 6 bases at J, leaving 13 bases unmatched. In DNA form, the CDR3 reads TGTGCCAGCAGCCCAGGACTAGCGGGAGCCTACGGAGGCGAGCAGTACTTC. Translated: CASSPGLAGAYGGEQYF.

This clonotype was seen only a few times. The chain combines TRBV20-1 with TRBJ2-1; D could derive from TRBD1 or TRBD2 (5 bases each). Germline V CDR1 and CDR2: DFQATT, SNEGSKA (reference sequence). V was cut by 3 bases and J by 6 bases, with 15 bases left in between. CDR3 length: 14 residues. The CDR3 protein is CSARVGTSTNEQFF. In nucleotides, the CDR3 is TGCAGTGCTAGGGTGGGGACGTCTACCAATGAGCAGTTCTTC.

This clonotype was observed at least ten times. The rearrangement links TRBV2 to TRBJ2-7, with TRBD2 matching over 8 bases. J gave up 3 bases and V 0 bases, and 7 bases lay outside the gene matches. CDR3 length: 16 residues. Germline-derived CDR1 and CDR2 are SNHLY and FYNNEI. The CDR3 DNA sequence: TGTGCCAGCAGTGAAGCGCTTAGCGGGAAGCTCTACGAGCAGTACTTC. As protein: CASSEALSGKLYEQYF.

As for this clonotype: At one of its ends the junction is not consistent with the germline gene, which may arise from a read error. The chain is built from TRBV27 and TRBJ2-2; D may be TRBD2 (6 bases). CDR1 and CDR2 from the germline V gene are MNHEY and SMNVEV (reference sequence). CDR3 length equals 12 residues. The CDR3 sequence: CATSPGPGGLFF. The CDR3 coding sequence is TGTGCCACCAGTCCGGGACCCGGGGGGCTGTTTTTT.

This clonotype was counted between two and nine times. This chain joins TRBV20-1 and TRBJ1-1; no clear D. The ends were cut back, 5 bases at V and 4 bases at J, with 11 bases in the middle. Germline lookup yields CDR1 DFQATT and CDR2 SNEGSKA (reference sequence). The CDR3 runs 12 residues. In nucleotides, the CDR3 is TGCAGTGCTGCAGAGAGAAGCACTGAAGCTTTCTTT. This translates into CSAAERSTEAFF.

This clonotype was recorded at least ten times. The chain carries TRBV12-3 or TRBV12-4 and TRBJ1-2; no clear D gene. The CDR3 spans 14 residues. V lost 1 base and J lost 1, with 7 bases in between. The CDR3 DNA sequence: TGTGCCAGCAGTTTAGTCCCGGATAACTATGGCTACACCTTC. Its translation: CASSLVPDNYGYTF.

The chain recombines TRBV20-1 with TRBJ2-4; D is tentatively TRBD1 or TRBD2 (5 bases each). The germline gives CDR1 DFQATT, CDR2 SNEGSKA (reference sequence). V gave up 5 bases and J gave up 1 base, with 12 bases separating them. CDR3 length equals 14 residues. CDR3 coding DNA: TGCAGTGCTCCGGGGCAGTACGCCAAAAACATTCAGTACTTC. This encodes CSAPGQYAKNIQYF.

V and J are TRBV10-3 and TRBJ1-1; tentatively, D is TRBD1 (6 bases). Germline CDR1 and CDR2: ENHRY and SYGVKD. The CDR3 has 15 residues. With 6 bases removed from V and 0 bases from J, the gap between germline ends came to 14 bases. The CDR3 loop is CAIREQGTMNTEAFF. The CDR3 DNA reads TGTGCCATCAGGGAACAGGGAACTATGAACACTGAAGCTTTCTTT.

This clonotype has a count of ten or more. The rearrangement joins TRBV2 to TRBJ2-2; no definite D call. This CDR3 is 15 amino acids long. The germline V and J ends were trimmed by 6 bases and 0 bases, with 11 bases remaining between them. The germline gives CDR1 SNHLY, CDR2 FYNNEI. CDR3 residues: CASSGLGPNTGELFF. The CDR3 nucleotides are TGTGCCAGCAGCGGGTTAGGGCCGAACACCGGGGAGCTGTTTTTT.

This clonotype came up many times. This could be a read error, since a much larger clone is one nucleotide away. The chain is built from TRBV5-1 and TRBJ2-5; maybe TRBD2 (5 bases). The CDR3 is made up of 13 amino acids. Per the germline V gene, CDR1 is SGHRS and CDR2 is YFSETQ. CDR3 nucleotide sequence: TGTGCCAGCAGCTTAGCGAGAGAAGAGACCCAGTACTTC. The encoded protein is CASSLAREETQYF.

This clonotype showed up just a few times. The rearrangement uses TRBV5-4 and TRBJ2-5; D is possibly TRBD1 or TRBD2 (6 bases each). Per the germline V gene, CDR1 is SGHNT and CDR2 is YYREEE (reference sequence). The CDR3 contains 14 residues. V lost 4 bases, J lost 5 bases, and 15 bases lay in between. CDR3 nucleotide sequence: TGTGCCAGCAGCCCAAGGGGGGATACGGAGACCCAGTACTTC. Translating gives CASSPRGDTETQYF.

This clonotype was detected many times. The chain is built from TRBV6-1 and TRBJ2-7, with a possible D match to TRBD1 (6 bases). The CDR3 runs to 14 residues. Trimming removed 5 bases from V and 2 bases from J, with 13 bases in between. CDR1 MNHNS and CDR2 SASEGT come from the germline V gene. The CDR3 nucleotides read TGTGCCAGCAGTAACAGGGACCGCACCTACGAGCAGTACTTC. Protein product: CASSNRDRTYEQYF.

In this sample, this clonotype turned up a few times. The V and J genes are TRBV29-1 and TRBJ1-1; D call uncertain. The germline gives CDR1 SQVTM, CDR2 ANQGSEA. This CDR3 contains 13 residues. The ends were cut back, 7 bases at V and 10 bases at J, with 22 bases in the middle. The CDR3 protein is CSESKAGLSGAFF. The CDR3 DNA sequence: TGCAGCGAATCAAAGGCCGGGCTCTCAGGAGCTTTCTTT.

The rearrangement links TRBV5-4 to TRBJ2-3, with no clear D. The germline gives CDR1 SGHNT, CDR2 YYREEE (reference sequence). The CDR3 is made up of 13 amino acids. Trimming stripped 1 base from V and 4 bases from J, with 7 bases between. The CDR3 DNA follows: TGTGCCAGCAGCTTGAGTTTTTCAGATACGCAGTATTTT. Encoded protein: CASSLSFSDTQYF.

This clonotype was seen a few times. The chain uses TRBV5-5 and TRBJ1-1, with no clear D. With 0 bases removed from V and 7 bases from J, the gap between germline ends came to 7 bases. The germline CDR1 and CDR2 sequences are SGHKS and YYEKEE (reference sequence). The CDR3 sequence is 12 residues long. CDR3 region: CASSLAVREAFF. Written as DNA, the CDR3 is TGTGCCAGCAGCTTGGCTGTCCGTGAAGCTTTCTTT.

This clonotype was seen a handful of times. The gene calls are TRBV29-1 and TRBJ2-7; TRBD2 matches at 8 bases. Germline CDR1 is SQVTM and CDR2 is ANQGSEA. The length of the CDR3 is 15 residues. The V gene end was trimmed by 1 base and the J gene end by 3 bases; junction bases not matched to a gene: 8. The CDR3 protein is CSVEVGGGRSYEQYF. The CDR3 region has the DNA TGCAGCGTTGAAGTGGGCGGCGGGAGGAGCTACGAGCAGTACTTC.